The next 2 T cell receptor beta chains were all read from a single sample in a study of shared clonotypes between healthy human individuals. Only in-frame clones appear in the TCRdb table, and some are missing; sequencing was by immunoSEQ multiplex PCR. The table records under 1,100,000 clones, under 80% of them present only once. The specimen was memory CD4+ T cells sorted from blood. Subset in this sample: CD45RA-negative fraction. Receptors were obtained from a man aged 18 to 35 in good health.

The chain recombines TRBV6-1 with TRBJ2-3, with 7 positions matching TRBD1. The junction had 6 bases not matched to a gene; V was cut back by 6 bases and J by 0 bases. CDR3 length equals 15 residues. CDR1 and CDR2 from the germline V gene are MNHNS and SASEGT. The CDR3 loop is CASRGQRTSTDTQYF. As DNA, the CDR3 is TGTGCCAGCAGGGGACAGAGGACTAGCACAGATACGCAGTATTTT.

This clone is deemed medium-sized. The chain uses TRBV19 and TRBJ2-3; TRBD1 aligns across 7 bases. J gave up 2 bases and V 4 bases, and 3 bases lay outside the gene matches. The CDR3 runs to 14 residues. Germline CDR1 is LNHDA and CDR2 is SQIVND (reference sequence). The CDR3 sequence: CASSRQGLTDTQYF. CDR3 coding DNA: TGTGCCAGTAGTAGACAGGGCCTCACAGATACGCAGTATTTT.